These 22 T cell receptor beta chains came from one sample sequenced in a study of blood T cell repertoires in COVID-19. Produced via immunoSEQ multiplex PCR; TCRdb's table is partial and in-frame only. The sample yields about 300,000 clones, 91% seen once. The sample was peripheral blood. Receptor source: a woman in her thirties with COVID-19, enrolled during active disease.

J is TRBJ2-1 and V is TRBV2; 12 nucleotides agree with TRBD2. The CDR3 sequence is 14 residues long. V lost 6 bases, J lost 7 bases, and 4 bases stayed unmatched. CDR1 is SNHLY and CDR2 is FYNNEI in the germline V gene. The CDR3: CASRLAGGPNEQFF. The CDR3 coding sequence is TGTGCCAGCAGGCTAGCGGGAGGGCCGAATGAGCAGTTCTTC.

The chain couples TRBV12-3 or TRBV12-4 to TRBJ1-3; D gene uncertain. Trimming took off 6 bases at V and 8 bases at J, with 11 bases between the two ends. This CDR3 region has 12 residues. CDR3 loop: CASSRWRDTIYF. CDR3 nucleotides: TGTGCCAGCAGCCGCTGGAGGGACACCATATATTTT.

In regard to this clone: Other DNA sequences of this sample code for an identical CDR3. Here the CDR3 reads CASSEGRGTEAFF. DNA for the CDR3: TGTGCCAGCAGTGAGGGGAGAGGTACTGAAGCTTTCTTT. This rearrangement joins TRBV6-1 to TRBJ1-1; D is unclear. In germline, CDR1 is MNHNS, CDR2 SASEGT. This CDR3 comprises 13 residues. The ends were cut back, 3 bases at V and 5 bases at J, with 10 bases in the middle.

This clone appeared once. The chain uses TRBV10-1 and TRBJ2-1, with TRBD2 matching 8 bases. CDR1 and CDR2 from the germline V gene are WNHNN and SYGVQD (reference sequence). CDR3 length equals 14 residues. Trimming took 5 bases from V and 8 from J; bases not matched to a gene: 8. This chain's CDR3 is CASSLSGGAHEQFF. CDR3 nucleotide sequence: TGCGCCAGCAGTCTGTCGGGAGGGGCCCATGAGCAGTTCTTC.

The V gene is TRBV2, the J gene TRBJ2-5, with D perhaps matching TRBD1 (6 bases). Germline V gene data show CDR1 as SNHLY and CDR2 as FYNNEI. Trimming removed 10 bases from V and 4 bases from J, with 16 bases in between. This CDR3 contains 13 residues. The CDR3 is CATQWDIAETQYF. Here the CDR3 DNA reads TGTGCCACCCAATGGGACATCGCAGAGACCCAGTACTTC.

This clone was recorded once. The genes are TRBV2 and TRBJ1-1, with TRBD1 matching over 8 bases. The germline gives CDR1 SNHLY, CDR2 FYNNEI. This CDR3 has 16 residues. Unmatched junction bases numbered 11, after V lost 6 bases and J lost 2 bases. In nucleotides, the CDR3 is TGTGCCAGCAGCCTACAGGGGGGAGGGGTCAACACTGAAGCTTTCTTT. Its translation: CASSLQGGGVNTEAFF.

The chain employs TRBV5-8 and TRBJ1-3, with D maybe TRBD1 (5 bases). The germline V gene has CDR1 SGHTS and CDR2 YDEGEE. This CDR3 has 16 amino acids. The ends were cut back, 5 bases at V and 2 bases at J, with 17 bases in the middle. This chain's CDR3 is CASRTAGRYAGNTIYF. In DNA form, the CDR3 reads TGTGCCAGCAGGACCGCAGGGAGGTACGCTGGAAACACCATATATTTT.

This rearrangement joins TRBV30 to TRBJ1-5; 7 nucleotides agree with TRBD1. CDR3 length equals 14 residues. Germline-derived CDR1 and CDR2 are GTSNPN and SVGIG (reference sequence). Losses at the gene ends were 3 bases for V and 0 bases for J; bases not matched to a gene: 2. The CDR3 protein is CAWREGASNQPQHF. For the CDR3, the DNA is TGTGCCTGGAGGGAGGGGGCTAGCAATCAGCCCCAGCATTTT. Complete variable domain (other parts from reference TRBV30 and TRBJ1-5): SQTIHQWPATLVQPVGSPLSLECTVEGTSNPNLYWYRQAAGRGLQLLFYSVGIGQISSEVPQNLSASRPQDRQFILSSKKLLLSDSGFYLCAWREGASNQPQHFGDGTRLSIL.

The gene calls are TRBV19 and TRBJ1-2, with D perhaps matching TRBD1 (6 bases). The CDR3 runs 13 residues. The V gene's germline CDR1 is LNHDA and CDR2 SQIVND (reference sequence). V lost 1 base and J 4 bases, leaving 7 bases between the germline ends. The CDR3 DNA reads TGTGCCAGTAGTATAGCAGGGGTCTATGGCTACACCTTC. This sequence encodes CASSIAGVYGYTF.

The V and J genes are TRBV27 and TRBJ1-2; D not resolved. Per germline, CDR1 MNHEY and CDR2 SMNVEV (reference sequence). The CDR3 runs 13 residues. V lost 8 bases and J 0 bases, leaving 10 bases between the germline ends. The DNA of the CDR3 is TGTGCCAGCGGATTAACAGCTAACTATGGCTACACCTTC. The encoded protein is CASGLTANYGYTF.

The V gene is TRBV5-4, the J gene TRBJ2-7; 7 bases are shared with TRBD2. Germline lookup yields CDR1 SGHNT and CDR2 YYREEE (reference sequence). J gave up 6 bases and V 2 bases, and 11 bases lay outside the gene matches. This CDR3 has 15 residues. The CDR3 spells CASSFASGPAGEQYF. As DNA, the CDR3 is TGTGCCAGCAGCTTTGCTAGCGGCCCAGCAGGCGAGCAGTACTTC.

The V and J genes are TRBV5-4 and TRBJ2-1, with 8 bases that match TRBD1. V trimming: 3 bases; J trimming: 4 bases; junction bases outside the gene matches: 3. The CDR3 loop spans 14 amino acids. CDR1 SGHNT and CDR2 YYREEE come from the germline V gene (reference sequence). CDR3 region: CASSSGTGYNEQFF. DNA of the CDR3: TGTGCCAGCAGCTCTGGGACAGGTTACAATGAGCAGTTCTTC.

J is TRBJ1-1 and V is TRBV5-6, with TRBD1 identical over 8 bases. Unmatched junction bases numbered 12, after V lost 0 bases and J lost 11 bases. The CDR3 is 15 amino acids. Germline V gene lookup returns CDR1 SGHDT and CDR2 YYEEEE. The CDR3 here is CASSLGYGTGVAAFF. The CDR3 nucleotides read TGTGCCAGCAGCTTGGGATATGGGACAGGAGTGGCCGCTTTCTTT.

This clone was seen a handful of times. J is TRBJ1-2 and V is TRBV6-5; D unclear. Trimming stripped 4 bases from V and 5 bases from J, with 8 bases between. The CDR3 loop spans 12 amino acids. The germline CDR1 and CDR2 sequences are MNHEY and SVGAGI. The CDR3 DNA follows: TGTGCCAGCAGTTCAGGAGGTTATGGCTACACCTTC. Amino acid sequence: CASSSGGYGYTF.

This clone showed up just once. The chain links TRBV21-1 to TRBJ1-6; TRBD1 reflects the table's D call only, with no check against the DNA. TRBV21-1 corresponds to a pseudogene. This CDR3 comprises 16 residues. CDR3 coding DNA: TGTGCCAGCAGCAAATATGGGTACAGGGCGGGTTCACCCCTCCACTTT. It is translated as CASSKYGYRAGSPLHF.

This chain links TRBV2 with TRBJ2-1; TRBD2 aligns across 12 bases. CDR1 SNHLY and CDR2 FYNNEI come from the germline V gene. V lost 2 bases to trimming and J lost 9 bases; unmatched junction nucleotides: 5. CDR3 size: 15 residues. CDR3 amino acids: CASSEFGLAGSEQFF. CDR3 bases: TGTGCCAGCAGTGAATTCGGACTAGCGGGGAGTGAGCAGTTCTTC. The full variable domain, rest sourced from reference TRBV2 and TRBJ2-1, is EPEVTQTPSHQVTQMGQEVILRCVPISNHLYFYWYRQILGQKVEFLVSFYNNEISEKSEIFDDQFSVERPDGSNFTLKIRSTKLEDSAMYFCASSEFGLAGSEQFFGPGTRLTVL.

The rearrangement uses TRBV2 and TRBJ1-5; D possibly corresponds to TRBD1 (5 bases). The CDR3 runs 14 residues. Trimming pared 7 bases from V and 7 bases from J, leaving 17 bases between. Looked up from germline, CDR1 is SNHLY and CDR2 is FYNNEI. CDR3 residues: CASNEVGDEQPQHF. CDR3 coding DNA: TGTGCCAGCAACGAGGTAGGGGATGAACAGCCCCAGCATTTT. Full variable domain (remainder filled in from reference TRBV2 and TRBJ1-5): EPEVTQTPSHQVTQMGQEVILRCVPISNHLYFYWYRQILGQKVEFLVSFYNNEISEKSEIFDDQFSVERPDGSNFTLKIRSTKLEDSAMYFCASNEVGDEQPQHFGDGTRLSIL.

V usage is TRBV7-9 and J usage is TRBJ2-3, with D possibly matching TRBD2 (5 bases). The germline V gene encodes CDR1 SEHNR and CDR2 FQNEAQ (reference sequence). CDR3 length: 14 residues. V lost 1 base and J 6 bases, leaving 11 bases between the germline ends. CDR3 residues: CASSLGEKQDTQYF. CDR3 nucleotides: TGTGCCAGCAGCTTAGGGGAGAAACAGGATACGCAGTATTTT.

This clone has just one count. The chain carries TRBV30 and TRBJ2-7, with 10 nucleotides matching TRBD2. V lost 1 base and J lost 2; bases outside the gene matches: 5. CDR1 and CDR2 from the germline V gene are GTSNPN and SVGIG (reference sequence). This CDR3 is built from 15 residues. The chain's CDR3 is CAWSEGLAEAYEQYF. The DNA for the CDR3 is TGTGCCTGGAGTGAAGGACTAGCGGAGGCCTACGAGCAGTACTTC.

The CDR3 loop is CASSSFSGPGENTIYF. In DNA, the CDR3 is TGTGCCAGCAGCTCGTTCTCCGGGCCCGGGGAGAACACCATATATTTT. The chain employs TRBV7-2 and TRBJ1-3; D is unclear. CDR3 length equals 16 residues. Trimming took 4 bases from V and 7 from J, leaving 20 bases between them. The germline gives CDR1 SGHTA, CDR2 FQGNSA.

The rearrangement links TRBV3-1 (or the pseudogene TRBV3-2) to TRBJ2-7, with 9 positions matching TRBD1. The germline CDR1 and CDR2 sequences are LGHDT and YNNKEL (reference sequence). J gave up 11 bases and V 1 base, and 24 bases lay outside the gene matches. The CDR3 contains 19 residues. CDR3 sequence reads: CASSQVRSGAGTGPTKEYF. The DNA for the CDR3 is TGTGCCAGCAGCCAAGTCCGAAGCGGAGCCGGGACAGGGCCAACTAAGGAGTACTTC.

This clone was counted once. This rearrangement joins TRBV19 to TRBJ1-1, with TRBD1 identical over 9 bases. This CDR3 region has 15 residues. Looked up from germline, CDR1 is LNHDA and CDR2 is SQIVND (reference sequence). Losses at the gene ends were 5 bases for V and 4 bases for J; bases not matched to a gene: 8. This CDR3 is CASSPSGTGTTEAFF. The CDR3 DNA is TGTGCCAGTAGTCCCTCCGGGACAGGGACCACTGAAGCTTTCTTT. The variable domain in full, completed from reference TRBV19 and TRBJ1-1, reads DGGITQSPKYLFRKEGQNVTLSCEQNLNHDAMYWYRQDPGQGLRLIYYSQIVNDFQKGDIAEGYSVSREKKESFPLTVTSAQKNPTAFYLCASSPSGTGTTEAFFGQGTRLTVV.